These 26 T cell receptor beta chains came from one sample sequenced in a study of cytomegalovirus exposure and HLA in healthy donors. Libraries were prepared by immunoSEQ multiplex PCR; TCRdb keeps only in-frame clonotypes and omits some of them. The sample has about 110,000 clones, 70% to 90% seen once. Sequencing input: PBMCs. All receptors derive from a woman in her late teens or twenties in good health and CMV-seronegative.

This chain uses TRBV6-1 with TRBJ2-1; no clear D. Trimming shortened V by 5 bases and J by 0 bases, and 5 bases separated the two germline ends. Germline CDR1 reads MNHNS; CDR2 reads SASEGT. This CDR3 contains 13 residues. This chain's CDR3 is CASSLRSYNEQFF. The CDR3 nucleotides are TGTGCCAGCAGTCTCCGCTCCTACAATGAGCAGTTCTTC.

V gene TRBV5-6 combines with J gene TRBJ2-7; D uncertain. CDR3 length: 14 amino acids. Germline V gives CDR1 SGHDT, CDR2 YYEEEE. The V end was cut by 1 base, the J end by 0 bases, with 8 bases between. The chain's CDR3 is CASSLSRSSYEQYF. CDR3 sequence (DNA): TGTGCCAGCAGCTTGTCGAGAAGCTCCTACGAGCAGTACTTC.

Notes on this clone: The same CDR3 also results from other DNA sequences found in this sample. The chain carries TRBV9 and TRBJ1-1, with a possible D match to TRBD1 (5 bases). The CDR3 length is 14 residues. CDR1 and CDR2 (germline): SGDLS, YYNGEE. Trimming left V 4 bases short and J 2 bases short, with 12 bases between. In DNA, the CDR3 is TGTGCCAGCAGCCCATCAGACAGTAACACTGAAGCTTTCTTT. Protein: CASSPSDSNTEAFF.

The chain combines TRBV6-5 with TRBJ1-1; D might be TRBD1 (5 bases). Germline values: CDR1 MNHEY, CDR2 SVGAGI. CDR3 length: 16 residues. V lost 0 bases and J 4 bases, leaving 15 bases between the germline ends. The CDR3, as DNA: TGTGCCAGCAGTTACTCGCGGGGGGAGGTTTTCACTGAAGCTTTCTTT. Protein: CASSYSRGEVFTEAFF.

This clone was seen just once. This CDR3 reads CASSVDLTGEDTEAFF. The CDR3 DNA sequence: TGTGCCAGCAGCGTAGATCTGACAGGGGAGGACACTGAAGCTTTCTTT. The rearrangement links TRBV9 to TRBJ1-1; 8 bases line up with TRBD1. The CDR3 consists of 16 residues. CDR1 SGDLS and CDR2 YYNGEE come from the germline V gene. The trim removed 0 bases at V and 3 bases at J, leaving 7 bases unmatched.

CDR3 in amino acids: CASSPGTAQYEQYF. CDR3 nucleotides: TGTGCCAGCAGCCCCGGGACAGCCCAGTACGAGCAGTACTTC. V and J are TRBV5-5 and TRBJ2-7; 7 positions match TRBD1. The CDR3 has 14 residues. Losses at the gene ends were 4 bases for V and 4 bases for J; bases not matched to a gene: 8. Germline CDR1 and CDR2: SGHKS and YYEKEE (reference sequence).

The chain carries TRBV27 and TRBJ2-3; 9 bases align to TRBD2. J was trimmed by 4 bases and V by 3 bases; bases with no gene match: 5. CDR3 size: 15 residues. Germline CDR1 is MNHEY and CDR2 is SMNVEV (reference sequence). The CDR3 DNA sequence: TGTGCCAGCAGTTTGCGCGGGGGGGGAGCAGATACGCAGTATTTT. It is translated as CASSLRGGGADTQYF.

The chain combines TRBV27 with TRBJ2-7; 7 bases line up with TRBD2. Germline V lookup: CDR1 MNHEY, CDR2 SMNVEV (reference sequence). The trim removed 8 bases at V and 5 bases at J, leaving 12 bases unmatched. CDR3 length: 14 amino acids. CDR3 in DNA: TGTGCCAGCCGTGGGGGGAGGGGTTGGCACGAGCAGTACTTC. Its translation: CASRGGRGWHEQYF.

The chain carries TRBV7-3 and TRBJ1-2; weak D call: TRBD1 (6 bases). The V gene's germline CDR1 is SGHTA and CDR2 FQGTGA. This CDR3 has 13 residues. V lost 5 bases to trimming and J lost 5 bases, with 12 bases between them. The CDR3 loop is CASSPGTLYGYTF. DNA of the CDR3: TGTGCCAGCAGCCCCGGGACACTTTATGGCTACACCTTC.

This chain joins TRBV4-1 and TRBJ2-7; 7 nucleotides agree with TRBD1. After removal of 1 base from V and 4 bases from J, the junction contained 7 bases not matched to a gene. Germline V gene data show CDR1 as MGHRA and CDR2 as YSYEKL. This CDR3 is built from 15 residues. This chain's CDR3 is CASSQATGAGYEQYF. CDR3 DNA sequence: TGCGCCAGCAGCCAAGCTACAGGGGCTGGGTACGAGCAGTACTTC.

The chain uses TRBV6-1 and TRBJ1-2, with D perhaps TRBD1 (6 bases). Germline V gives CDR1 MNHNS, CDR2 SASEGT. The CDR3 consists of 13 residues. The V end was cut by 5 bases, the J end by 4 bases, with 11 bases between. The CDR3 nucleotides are TGTGCCAGCAGTACAGGGCCCGGCTATGGCTACACCTTC. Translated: CASSTGPGYGYTF.

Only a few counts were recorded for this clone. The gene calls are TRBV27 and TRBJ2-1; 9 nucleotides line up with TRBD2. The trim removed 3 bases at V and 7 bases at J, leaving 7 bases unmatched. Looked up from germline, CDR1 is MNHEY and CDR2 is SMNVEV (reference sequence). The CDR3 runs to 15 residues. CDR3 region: CASSFYGGGANEQFF. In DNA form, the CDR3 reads TGTGCCAGCAGTTTCTACGGCGGGGGGGCAAATGAGCAGTTCTTC.

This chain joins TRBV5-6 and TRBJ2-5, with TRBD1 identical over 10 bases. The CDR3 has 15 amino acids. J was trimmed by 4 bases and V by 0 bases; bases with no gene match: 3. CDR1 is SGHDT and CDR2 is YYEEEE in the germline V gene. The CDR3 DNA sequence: TGTGCCAGCAGCTTGGAAGGGACAGGGGCAGAGACCCAGTACTTC. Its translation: CASSLEGTGAETQYF.

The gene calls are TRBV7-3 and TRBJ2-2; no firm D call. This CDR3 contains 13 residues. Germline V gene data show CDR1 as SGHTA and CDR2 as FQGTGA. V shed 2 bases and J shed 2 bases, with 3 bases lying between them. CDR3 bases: TGTGCCAGCAGCTTACTAAACACCGGGGAGCTGTTTTTT. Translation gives CASSLLNTGELFF.

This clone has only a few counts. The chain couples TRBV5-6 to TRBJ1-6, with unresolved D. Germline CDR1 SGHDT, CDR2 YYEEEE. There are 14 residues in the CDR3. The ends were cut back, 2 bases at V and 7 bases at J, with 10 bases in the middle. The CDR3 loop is CASSLPGTNSPLHF. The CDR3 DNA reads TGTGCCAGCAGCTTACCGGGAACGAATTCACCCCTCCACTTT.

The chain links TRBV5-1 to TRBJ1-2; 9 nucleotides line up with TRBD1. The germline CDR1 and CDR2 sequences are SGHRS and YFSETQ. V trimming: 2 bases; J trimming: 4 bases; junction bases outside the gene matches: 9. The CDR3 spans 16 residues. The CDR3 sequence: CASSFSGTGKGYGYTF. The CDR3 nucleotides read TGCGCCAGCAGCTTCTCCGGGACAGGGAAAGGCTATGGCTACACCTTC.

The CDR3 nucleotides are TGTGCCAGCAGACCCGGACAGCGGGGACTGTTTTTT. It codes for CASRPGQRGLFF. J is TRBJ1-4 and V is TRBV2; weak D call: TRBD1 (6 bases). The V gene lost 6 bases and the J gene lost 13 bases, with 15 bases spanning the gap. The V gene's germline CDR1 is SNHLY and CDR2 FYNNEI. The CDR3 sequence is 12 residues long.

The CDR3 coding sequence is TGTGCCAGCAGTCCACTAGGGAGCACCGGGGAGCTGTTTTTT. It encodes CASSPLGSTGELFF. This chain links TRBV6-5 with TRBJ2-2, with D perhaps TRBD2 (5 bases). CDR1 MNHEY and CDR2 SVGAGI come from the germline V gene. This CDR3 comprises 14 residues. The germline V and J ends were trimmed by 5 bases and 4 bases, with 11 bases remaining between them.

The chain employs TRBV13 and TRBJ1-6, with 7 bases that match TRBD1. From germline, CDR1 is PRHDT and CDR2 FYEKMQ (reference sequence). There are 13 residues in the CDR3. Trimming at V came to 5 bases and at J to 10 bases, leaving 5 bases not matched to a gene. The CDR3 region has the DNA TGTGCCAGCAGCCCTACAGGGGAATCACCCCTCCACTTT. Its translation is CASSPTGESPLHF.

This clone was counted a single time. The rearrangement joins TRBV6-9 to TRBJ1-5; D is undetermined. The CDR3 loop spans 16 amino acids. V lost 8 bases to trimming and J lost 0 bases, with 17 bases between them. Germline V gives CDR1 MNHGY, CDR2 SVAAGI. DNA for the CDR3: TGTGCCAGCCGCTCTCAGGAGGGTTATAGCAATCAGCCCCAGCATTTT. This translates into CASRSQEGYSNQPQHF.

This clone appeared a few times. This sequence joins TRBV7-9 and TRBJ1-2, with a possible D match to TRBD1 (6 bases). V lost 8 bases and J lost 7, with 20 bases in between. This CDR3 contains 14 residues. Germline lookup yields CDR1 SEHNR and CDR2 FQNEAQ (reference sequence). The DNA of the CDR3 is TGTGCCAGCTCACGGGACAATGAGTTATTTGGCTACACCTTC. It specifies CASSRDNELFGYTF.

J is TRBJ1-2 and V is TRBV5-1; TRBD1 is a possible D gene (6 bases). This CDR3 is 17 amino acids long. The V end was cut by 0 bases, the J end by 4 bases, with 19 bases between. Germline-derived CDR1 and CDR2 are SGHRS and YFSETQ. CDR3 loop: CASSLGGTGSLLYGYTF. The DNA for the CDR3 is TGCGCCAGCAGCTTGGGAGGTACAGGGTCGCTCCTCTATGGCTACACCTTC.

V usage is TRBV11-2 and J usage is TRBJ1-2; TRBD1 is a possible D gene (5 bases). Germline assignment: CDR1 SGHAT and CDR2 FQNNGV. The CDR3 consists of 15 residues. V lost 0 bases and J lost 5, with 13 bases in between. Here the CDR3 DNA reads TGTGCCAGCAGCTTAGATGCCGGGGGAGGGTATGGCTACACCTTC. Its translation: CASSLDAGGGYGYTF.

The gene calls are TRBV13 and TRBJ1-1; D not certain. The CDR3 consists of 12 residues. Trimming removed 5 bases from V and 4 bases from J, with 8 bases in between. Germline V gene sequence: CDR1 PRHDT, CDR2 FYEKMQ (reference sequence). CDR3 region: CASSPVATEAFF. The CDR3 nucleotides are TGTGCCAGCAGCCCTGTGGCCACTGAAGCTTTCTTT.

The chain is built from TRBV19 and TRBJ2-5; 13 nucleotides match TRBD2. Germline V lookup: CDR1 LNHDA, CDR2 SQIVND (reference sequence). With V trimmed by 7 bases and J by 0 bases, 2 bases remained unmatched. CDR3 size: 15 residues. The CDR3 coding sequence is TGTGCCAGTACCGGGACTAGCGGGGACCAAGAGACCCAGTACTTC. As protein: CASTGTSGDQETQYF.

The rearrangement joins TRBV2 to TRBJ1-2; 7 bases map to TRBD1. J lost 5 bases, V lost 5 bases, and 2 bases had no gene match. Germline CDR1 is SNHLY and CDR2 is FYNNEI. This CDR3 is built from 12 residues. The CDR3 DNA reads TGTGCCAGCAGTTCGGGACAGTATGGCTACACCTTC. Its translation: CASSSGQYGYTF.